These 18 T cell receptor beta chains were all obtained from the same sample, sequenced in a study of T cell responses to AZD1222 COVID-19 vaccine. Clones were sequenced by immunoSEQ multiplex PCR, and TCRdb holds only the in-frame ones, with some missing. The sample lists more than 90,000 clones, 84% occurring once. This specimen consisted of peripheral blood, obtained 28 days after the second AZD1222 dose. Source of these receptors: an adult who received the AZD1222 COVID-19 vaccine.

The gene calls are TRBV12-3 or TRBV12-4 and TRBJ1-1; tentative D call: TRBD1 (5 bases). This CDR3 has 11 amino acids. The V end was cut by 4 bases, the J end by 8 bases, with 8 bases between. The CDR3 region has the DNA TGTGCCAGCAGTTCCTCAGGGGAAGCTTTCTTT. Residues: CASSSSGEAFF.

This clone was seen only a few times. The V call is TRBV3-1 (or the pseudogene TRBV3-2), the J call TRBJ2-1; 7 bases align to TRBD2. The CDR3 length is 19 residues. The germline V gene has CDR1 LGHDT and CDR2 YNNKEL (reference sequence). The V and J ends lost 5 bases and 0 bases, in that order; junction bases with no gene match: 16. CDR3 sequence (DNA): TGTGCCAGCAGCTCTAAAACGACCCCCGGGACTACCTCCTACAATGAGCAGTTCTTC. It is translated as CASSSKTTPGTTSYNEQFF.

The chain has TRBV5-6 and TRBJ1-2, with D maybe TRBD1 (6 bases). Trimming took off 0 bases at V and 3 bases at J, with 21 bases between the two ends. This CDR3 spans 18 amino acids. Germline V gene lookup returns CDR1 SGHDT and CDR2 YYEEEE. This chain's CDR3 is CASSLGDRPLRDDYGYTF. The CDR3 DNA sequence: TGTGCCAGCAGCTTGGGTGACAGGCCACTTCGGGATGACTATGGCTACACCTTC.

CDR3 in DNA: TGTGCCAGCAAAGATGGGAATCAGCCCCAGCATTTT. Encoded protein: CASKDGNQPQHF. The rearrangement uses TRBV2 and TRBJ1-5, with D unresolved. CDR1 is SNHLY and CDR2 is FYNNEI in the germline V gene. The ends were cut back, 7 bases at V and 4 bases at J, with 8 bases in the middle. The CDR3 covers 12 residues.

This chain links TRBV7-2 with TRBJ1-3; D gene uncertain. The V and J ends lost 0 bases and 1 base respectively, with 10 bases between them. Germline V gives CDR1 SGHTA, CDR2 FQGNSA. CDR3 length: 16 residues. The CDR3 spells CASSLAGARSGNTIYF. In nucleotides, the CDR3 is TGTGCCAGCAGCTTAGCGGGAGCACGGTCTGGAAACACCATATATTTT.

V gene TRBV12-5 combines with J gene TRBJ2-5; D uncertain. The CDR3 totals 14 residues. Trimming took off 5 bases at V and 4 bases at J, with 14 bases between the two ends. CDR1 is LGHNT and CDR2 is FRNRAP in the germline V gene. DNA of the CDR3: TGTGCTAGTGGTGCAGACACCGCTCGAGAGACCCAGTACTTC. Translated: CASGADTARETQYF.

The chain employs TRBV12-3 or TRBV12-4 and TRBJ1-1; D is unresolved. The germline V and J ends were trimmed by 7 bases and 1 base, with 10 bases remaining between them. This CDR3 spans 13 amino acids. The CDR3 sequence: CASNVQPNTEAFF. The CDR3 DNA is TGTGCCAGCAACGTCCAGCCGAACACTGAAGCTTTCTTT.

The V call is TRBV7-9, the J call TRBJ1-2; TRBD1 aligns across 10 bases. Germline CDR1 reads SEHNR; CDR2 reads FQNEAQ (reference sequence). With V trimmed by 5 bases and J by 4 bases, 7 bases remained unmatched. CDR3 length equals 15 residues. The CDR3 reads CASSLYWDRGYGYTF. CDR3 DNA sequence: TGTGCCAGCAGCCTCTACTGGGACAGGGGCTATGGCTACACCTTC.

The rearrangement joins TRBV5-1 to TRBJ1-2, with D perhaps TRBD1 (5 bases). V gave up 2 bases and J gave up 2 bases, with 13 bases separating them. Germline V gene lookup returns CDR1 SGHRS and CDR2 YFSETQ. The CDR3 is made up of 15 amino acids. CDR3 in DNA: TGCGCCAGCAGCTTTGTCGGGACCAGGAACTATGGCTACACCTTC. This codes for CASSFVGTRNYGYTF.

This sequence joins TRBV6-1 and TRBJ1-5; D gene uncertain. This CDR3 region has 12 residues. The germline V gene encodes CDR1 MNHNS and CDR2 SASEGT. Trimming left V 2 bases short and J 5 bases short, with 4 bases between. The CDR3 DNA follows: TGTGCCAGCAGTGAAACAGATCAGCCCCAGCATTTT. Translating gives CASSETDQPQHF.

J is TRBJ2-3 and V is TRBV18; TRBD2 matches at 8 bases. The CDR3 consists of 14 residues. With 6 bases clipped from V and 6 bases from J, the junction kept 8 bases outside the gene matches. Per the germline V gene, CDR1 is KGHSH and CDR2 is LQKENI. The CDR3 region is CASSPSGSEDTQYF. For the CDR3, the DNA is TGTGCCAGCTCTCCGAGCGGGAGTGAGGATACGCAGTATTTT.

The V call is TRBV19, the J call TRBJ2-5; D remains ambiguous. V gave up 0 bases and J gave up 7 bases, with 15 bases separating them. This CDR3 comprises 15 residues. The germline gives CDR1 LNHDA, CDR2 SQIVND (reference sequence). The CDR3 spells CASSIDRTYLRTQYF. The CDR3 nucleotides read TGTGCCAGTAGTATAGATCGAACCTACTTACGGACCCAGTACTTC. The variable domain in full, with the rest retrieved from reference TRBV19 and TRBJ2-5, is DGGITQSPKYLFRKEGQNVTLSCEQNLNHDAMYWYRQDPGQGLRLIYYSQIVNDFQKGDIAEGYSVSREKKESFPLTVTSAQKNPTAFYLCASSIDRTYLRTQYFGPGTRLLVL.

The gene calls are TRBV19 and TRBJ2-1; no reliable D call. Trimming shortened V by 5 bases and J by 5 bases, and 19 bases separated the two germline ends. Germline V gives CDR1 LNHDA, CDR2 SQIVND (reference sequence). The CDR3 is made up of 16 amino acids. The DNA of the CDR3 is TGTGCCAGTAGTGCCATTTTTTCACAGACGGACAATGAGCAGTTCTTC. This sequence encodes CASSAIFSQTDNEQFF.

V and J are TRBV19 and TRBJ1-1; TRBD1 matches 7 bases. Germline values: CDR1 LNHDA, CDR2 SQIVND (reference sequence). The CDR3 extends over 17 amino acids. V was pared by 5 bases and J by 0 bases, with 12 bases of the junction left unmatched. In DNA form, the CDR3 reads TGTGCCAGTAGTCCGAGAGGCGGGACAGCGATGAACACTGAAGCTTTCTTT. It specifies CASSPRGGTAMNTEAFF.

The chain is built from TRBV5-1 and TRBJ1-2; no clear D gene. Germline assignment: CDR1 SGHRS and CDR2 YFSETQ. This CDR3 is 16 amino acids long. The germline V and J ends were trimmed by 4 bases and 2 bases, with 18 bases remaining between them. CDR3 sequence reads: CASSRTTGDFNYGYTF. The CDR3 DNA sequence: TGCGCCAGCAGCAGGACTACGGGAGACTTCAACTATGGCTACACCTTC.

The J gene is TRBJ1-1, the V gene TRBV7-9; a possible D gene is TRBD1 (5 bases). CDR1 and CDR2 (germline): SEHNR, FQNEAQ (reference sequence). V lost 3 bases, J lost 8 bases, and 13 bases lay in between. CDR3 length: 13 residues. CDR3 loop: CASSFGGDREAFF. CDR3 DNA: TGTGCCAGCAGCTTTGGTGGGGACCGAGAAGCTTTCTTT.

The chain recombines TRBV2 with TRBJ1-6; D uncertain. The V end lost 10 bases, the J end lost 10 bases, and 17 bases lay between the germline ends. Germline CDR1 and CDR2: SNHLY and FYNNEI. CDR3 length: 13 residues. The CDR3 DNA sequence: TGTGCCACAACACCGGAGCCCCGCTCACCCCTCCACTTT. This sequence encodes CATTPEPRSPLHF.

The gene calls are TRBV5-4 and TRBJ2-7; TRBD2 agrees at 11 bases. V gave up 4 bases and J gave up 2 bases; unmatched junction bases: 8. Looked up from germline, CDR1 is SGHNT and CDR2 is YYREEE (reference sequence). The CDR3 length is 16 residues. The DNA of the CDR3 is TGTGCCAGCAGCATAAAGACTAGCGGGGTCACCTACGAGCAGTACTTC. Residues: CASSIKTSGVTYEQYF.